In this sample, the clone carrying this T cell receptor beta chain turned up many times. Its antigen is undetermined. This sample was included in a study of T cells in Graves' hyperthyroidism and ophthalmopathy. Background on the study: Pretreatment peripheral blood was obtained at initial diagnosis.

Researchers took RNA transcripts and amplified the TCR beta CDR3 regions from them. HTBI primers drove first-round RT-PCR of the TCR CDR3. Each CDR3 protein gets one entry after TCRdb re-called the multiplex PCR reads with MiXCR. The sample carries some 350,000 distinct CDR3 sequences, roughly 15% recorded once. The germline CDR1 and CDR2 sequences are MDHEN and SYDVKM. Trimming took 4 bases from V and 7 from J; bases not matched to a gene: 7. This CDR3 is built from 15 residues. Notes on the study in general: Ophthalmopathy was model-predicted a median about 7.1 months pre-onset. Among thyroid clonotypes expanded above 0.001, most also appeared in blood.

Researchers barred patients who had uncontrolled infection, other autoimmune disease, pregnancy or lactation. The sample was blood. V gene TRBV28 combines with J gene TRBJ2-1, with 10 bases that match TRBD1. This clonotype originated in a woman aged 60-75 years with Graves' ophthalmopathy. The CDR3: CASSSMGQGSNEQFF. The CDR3 DNA sequence: TGTGCCAGCAGTTCCATGGGACAGGGGTCAAATGAGCAGTTCTTC. Drawing the rest from reference TRBV28 and TRBJ2-1, the complete variable domain is DVKVTQSSRYLVKRTGEKVFLECVQDMDHENMFWYRQDPGLGLRLIYFSYDVKMKEKGDIPEGYSVSREKKERFSLILESASTNQTSMYLCASSSMGQGSNEQFFGPGTRLTVL.